The clone carrying this T cell receptor beta chain has more than one count but fewer than ten. No antigen is known for it. This record belongs to a study of beta chain features in type 1 diabetes. Study-wide points: Within each of all four CD4+ subsets, Type 1 diabetes patients had TCRB CDR3s that were moderately but significantly shorter. Type 1 diabetes patients had VDJ junctions that carried fewer insertions and more deletions.

The sequenced template was cDNA made from the entire isolated RNA. Repertoires were generated with immunoSEQ multiplex PCR, while TCRdb's copy carries only in-frame clones and drops some. Of around 430,000 clones detected, roughly 30% appear once; the ten largest clones hold 0.065%. After removal of 0 bases from V and 8 bases from J, the junction contained 7 bases not matched to a gene. There are 15 residues in the CDR3. From germline, CDR1 is MNHEY and CDR2 SVGAGI. The TCR comes from a man aged 18-30 years in good health. Material for sequencing was naive CD4+ T cells from blood. This rearrangement joins TRBV6-5 to TRBJ2-4; 7 bases are shared with TRBD2. CDR3 region: CASSYSMGGRDIQYF. The CDR3 DNA reads as TGTGCCAGCAGTTACTCGATGGGGGGGAGAGACATTCAGTACTTC.